The TCR beta chain described here comes from a study of CD8 T cells in ankylosing spondylitis. Findings of the study overall: One TCR beta motif, made up of fewer than 10 highly homologous variants, appeared characteristic of ankylosing spondylitis blood.

This clonotype was counted between two and nine times. Its antigen is as yet unknown. TCRdb independently ran MiXCR on the 5' RACE reads; one entry per CDR3 protein. The sample contains around 890,000 distinct CDR3 sequences, around 11% of which appear only once. The TCR was taken from a male donor with ankylosing spondylitis. Sequencing input: blood, either unsorted or a sorted T cell fraction (not recorded which).

CDR3 in DNA: TGCAGTGCTAGTGGGTACTCCTACGAGCAGTACTTC. Translated: CSASGYSYEQYF. This chain uses TRBV20-1 with TRBJ2-7; D is ambiguous. This CDR3 has 12 residues. Trimming pared 3 bases from V and 0 bases from J, leaving 6 bases between. Germline V lookup: CDR1 DFQATT, CDR2 SNEGSKA (reference sequence).